This T cell receptor beta chain originates from a study of blood T cell repertoires in COVID-19. Study in general: Material from acute and convalescent COVID-19 was sourced from the United States, Italy and Spain. The cDNA or gDNA used as material had been derived from T cells, B-cell-depleted T cells, or PBMCs.

Authors' methods: Researchers report that nucleated cell counts were estimated from reference gene primer amplification. Using immunoSEQ multiplex PCR, the repertoire was profiled, and TCRdb retains in-frame clones only, with some absent. Clonal size and the V and J genes are those of that table, whereas D and trimming came from the DNA. The sample yields about 71,000 clones, about 91% seen once. V was pared by 5 bases and J by 1 base, with 11 bases between. The V gene's germline CDR1 is LGHNT and CDR2 FRNRAP. The CDR3 length is 14 residues. This clone was seen only once. V and J are TRBV12-5 and TRBJ1-1; maybe TRBD1 (6 bases). The origin of this receptor is a man aged 45-60 years with active COVID-19. The sample was peripheral blood. The DNA of the CDR3 is TGTGCTAGTGGTCCCGCGGACAGGAACACTGAAGCTTTCTTT. Its protein product is CASGPADRNTEAFF.